This T cell receptor (beta chain) was sequenced for a study of T cells in Graves' hyperthyroidism and ophthalmopathy. This clonotype showed up just a few times. Its antigen is unknown. Patients counted as stable if ophthalmopathy did not develop within 18 months. Diagnoses rested on clinical symptoms, serum thyroxine and TRAb, thyroid ultrasound and orbital computed tomography. There were TCR beta CDR3 regions amplified from RNA transcripts. HTBI primers were used for first-round RT-PCR of the TCR CDR3. TCRdb re-analysed the multiplex PCR reads in MiXCR, keeping a single row per CDR3 protein. The data contain approximately 400,000 distinct CDR3 sequences, 15% of them singletons. Overall study results and limits: Appearing also in blood were most of the thyroid clonotypes expanded above 0.001. A 13 V-J signature model discriminated ophthalmopathy versus stable hyperthyroidism.

This sequence originates from a woman in her 30s with Graves' hyperthyroidism. The specimen sequenced was blood.

CDR3 sequence: CASSWRTGDDQPQHF. Here the CDR3 DNA reads TGCGCCAGCAGCTGGCGGACAGGGGATGATCAGCCCCAGCATTTT. This chain uses TRBV4-1 with TRBJ1-5; 9 bases line up with TRBD1. The CDR3 totals 15 residues. V dropped 5 bases and J dropped 5; count of bases not matched to a gene: 7. In germline, CDR1 is MGHRA, CDR2 YSYEKL.